A selection of T cell receptor beta chains follows, all from one sample in a study of blood T cell repertoires in COVID-19. Repertoires were generated with immunoSEQ multiplex PCR, while TCRdb's copy carries only in-frame clones and drops some. Of about 170,000 clones in the sample, roughly 87% were seen once. Sequencing was carried out using PBMCs or T cells enriched from blood (not recorded which). The receptors here all came from a human donor with acute COVID-19. The donor label of this sample is uncertain. The CDR3 runs from the conserved cysteine through the conserved F or W. D genes are given only for firm matches. A clone size is listed for some rows: how often the clone was seen (once, few, many), or a class if it is expanded.

V gene	CDR3 length	J gene	clone size	D gene	CDR3 protein	CDR3 DNA
TRBV5-1	14	TRBJ2-5	NA	NA	CASSLGGPGETQYF	TGCGCCAGCAGCTTGGGGGGGCCTGGAGAGACCCAGTACTTC
TRBV9	17	TRBJ2-3	NA	TRBD2	CASSVGLAGRSTDTQYF	TGTGCCAGCAGCGTAGGGCTAGCGGGGAGGTCAACAGATACGCAGTATTTT
TRBV3-1/TRBV3-2	15	TRBJ1-5	NA	NA	CASSQGFIQGQPQHF	TGTGCCAGCAGCCAAGGCTTTATTCAGGGTCAGCCCCAGCATTTT
TRBV14	15	TRBJ2-2	once	TRBD2	CASSQETSPYGELFF	TGTGCCAGCAGCCAAGAGACTAGCCCGTACGGGGAGCTGTTTTTT
TRBV7-2	17	TRBJ1-1	NA	TRBD1	CASSLAPRGGGSSEAFF	TGTGCCAGCAGCTTAGCCCCCCGTGGAGGGGGCTCCTCCGAAGCTTTCTTT
TRBV7-9	13	TRBJ1-3	NA	NA	CAIQGRSGNTIYF	TGTGCCATACAGGGCCGCTCTGGAAACACCATATATTTT
TRBV9	15	TRBJ1-6	NA	NA	CASSVGGAKNSPLHF	TGTGCCAGCAGCGTGGGGGGGGCCAAGAATTCACCCCTCCACTTT
TRBV21-1	15	TRBJ1-5	NA	NA	CASSKQGARNQPQHF	TGTGCCAGCAGCAAACAGGGTGCCCGCAATCAGCCCCAGCATTTT
TRBV7-8	17	TRBJ2-5	NA	NA	CASSPERASWVQETQYF	TGTGCCAGCAGCCCCGAGAGGGCCAGTTGGGTTCAAGAGACCCAGTACTTC
TRBV6-2/TRBV6-3	14	TRBJ1-1	NA	NA	CASSFPGSNTEAFF	TGTGCCAGCAGTTTTCCGGGATCGAACACTGAAGCTTTCTTT
TRBV11-2	11	TRBJ2-3	NA	NA	CASSQTDTQYF	TGTGCCAGCAGCCAAACAGATACGCAGTATTTT
TRBV6-5	15	TRBJ1-1	NA	NA	CASSYSARQDTEAFF	TGTGCCAGCAGTTACTCGGCTCGTCAGGACACTGAAGCTTTCTTT
TRBV5-4	14	TRBJ1-5	NA	NA	CASSLQGLNQPQHF	TGTGCCAGCAGCTTGCAGGGCCTCAATCAGCCCCAGCATTTT
TRBV6-2/TRBV6-3	16	TRBJ2-3	NA	TRBD1	CASSYYWDSPTDTQYF	TGTGCCAGCAGTTACTACTGGGACAGCCCCACAGATACGCAGTATTTT
TRBV11-2	12	TRBJ1-3	few	NA	CASSLAVNTIYF	TGTGCCAGCAGCTTAGCGGTAAACACCATATATTTT
TRBV5-1	16	TRBJ1-1	NA	TRBD1	CASSPGQTTVNTEAFF	TGCGCCAGCAGCCCGGGACAGACAACCGTGAACACTGAAGCTTTCTTT
TRBV7-9	15	TRBJ2-1	NA	TRBD2	CASSPRTSGHNEQFF	TGTGCCAGCAGCCCTCGGACTAGCGGCCACAATGAGCAGTTCTTC
TRBV5-6	14	TRBJ1-2	NA	TRBD1	CASSTGQGGYGYTF	TGTGCCAGCAGCACGGGACAGGGTGGCTATGGCTACACCTTC
TRBV12-5	15	TRBJ2-1	NA	TRBD1	CASGLSGTGEDDWFF	TGTGCTAGTGGTTTATCCGGGACAGGGGAAGATGATTGGTTCTTC
TRBV5-4	15	TRBJ2-3	NA	NA	CASSLDPASTDTQYF	TGTGCCAGCAGCTTGGACCCCGCGAGCACAGATACGCAGTATTTT
TRBV7-9	15	TRBJ2-1	NA	NA	CASSSTGWDGNEQFF	TGTGCCAGCAGCTCCACAGGGTGGGACGGGAATGAGCAGTTCTTC
TRBV4-1	16	TRBJ1-3	NA	NA	CASSQGDMNAGNTIYF	TGCGCCAGCAGCCAAGGGGACATGAACGCTGGAAACACCATATATTTT
TRBV18	16	TRBJ2-3	once	NA	CASSPDGRDDTDTQYF	TGTGCCAGCTCACCGGATGGACGGGATGACACAGATACGCAGTATTTT
TRBV3-1/TRBV3-2	14	TRBJ2-3	NA	NA	CASSQEGPKGTQYF	TGTGCCAGCAGCCAAGAGGGCCCAAAAGGTACGCAGTATTTT
TRBV4-1	17	TRBJ2-5	NA	TRBD2	CASSQVSLAGGSETQYF	TGCGCCAGCAGCCAAGTTAGTCTAGCGGGGGGTTCAGAGACCCAGTACTTC
TRBV30	13	TRBJ2-7	NA	NA	CAWRHLSGYEQYF	TGTGCCTGGAGACACCTCTCGGGTTACGAGCAGTACTTC
TRBV29-1	13	TRBJ1-5	NA	NA	CSVLGAGNQPQHF	TGCAGCGTCCTTGGTGCAGGGAATCAGCCCCAGCATTTT
TRBV7-9	14	TRBJ1-4	NA	TRBD1	CASSPQGAREKLFF	TGTGCCAGCAGTCCACAGGGGGCAAGGGAAAAACTGTTTTTT
TRBV5-1	16	TRBJ2-6	NA	NA	CASSSPTGSGANVLTF	TGCGCCAGCAGCTCCCCCACGGGCTCTGGGGCCAACGTCCTGACTTTC
TRBV6-2/TRBV6-3	15	TRBJ1-1	NA	TRBD1	CASSRTGNVATEAFF	TGTGCCAGCAGCAGGACAGGGAACGTGGCCACTGAAGCTTTCTTT
TRBV7-8	14	TRBJ1-1	NA	NA	CASSSLFGNTEAFF	TGTGCCAGCAGTTCCCTATTCGGGAACACTGAAGCTTTCTTT
TRBV24-1	14	TRBJ2-2	few	NA	CATSDLSDTGELFF	TGTGCCACCAGTGATTTGAGCGACACCGGGGAGCTGTTTTTT
TRBV7-2	15	TRBJ2-3	NA	TRBD1	CASSLEGQTTDTQYF	TGTGCCAGCAGCTTAGAGGGACAGACGACAGATACGCAGTATTTT
TRBV9	16	TRBJ2-3	NA	TRBD2	CASSRRLAGSTDTQYF	TGTGCCAGCAGTCGCCGACTAGCGGGGTCCACAGATACGCAGTATTTT
TRBV29-1	15	TRBJ1-6	NA	NA	CSVYSGDSYNSPLHF	TGCAGCGTCTATTCGGGGGACTCCTATAATTCACCCCTCCACTTT
TRBV19	14	TRBJ2-7	NA	NA	CASSMSGPNYEQYF	TGTGCCAGTAGTATGTCGGGTCCTAACTACGAGCAGTACTTC
TRBV7-9	14	TRBJ2-3	NA	TRBD1	CASSPDRGSDTQYF	TGTGCCAGCAGCCCCGACAGGGGATCAGATACGCAGTATTTT
TRBV2	12	TRBJ1-2	NA	NA	CASSAQGRGYTF	TGTGCCAGCAGTGCCCAGGGCCGCGGCTACACCTTC
TRBV5-6	16	TRBJ1-2	NA	TRBD1	CASSLAGTGEDYGYTF	TGTGCCAGCAGCTTGGCTGGGACAGGGGAGGACTATGGCTACACCTTC
TRBV19	18	TRBJ2-7	NA	TRBD1	CASSIGGPQGALSYEQYF	TGTGCCAGTAGTATAGGCGGTCCGCAGGGGGCTCTCTCTTACGAGCAGTACTTC
TRBV7-3	14	TRBJ1-1	NA	TRBD1	CASSFDRAPGGAFF	TGTGCCAGCAGCTTCGACAGGGCCCCTGGAGGAGCTTTCTTT
TRBV19	14	TRBJ1-5	NA	NA	CASSIWEVNQPQHF	TGTGCCAGTAGTATATGGGAGGTGAACCAGCCCCAGCATTTT
TRBV2	17	TRBJ2-1	NA	TRBD2	CASSEIVAGHSYNEQFF	TGTGCCAGCAGTGAAATAGTAGCGGGGCACTCCTACAATGAGCAGTTCTTC
TRBV7-9	15	TRBJ1-6	NA	TRBD1	CASSLSNRGNSPLHF	TGTGCCAGCAGCTTAAGTAACAGGGGGAATTCACCCCTCCACTTT
TRBV30	12	TRBJ1-1	NA	NA	CAWRLGPPEAFF	TGTGCCTGGCGTTTGGGGCCCCCTGAAGCTTTCTTT
TRBV5-3	18	TRBJ2-1	NA	NA	CARSPDRLGLWDCDEQFF	TGTGCCAGAAGCCCGGACCGCCTGGGACTTTGGGATTGCGATGAGCAGTTCTTC
TRBV18	15	TRBJ1-5	NA	NA	CASSPSHRESQPQHF	TGTGCCAGCTCACCATCCCACAGGGAGAGTCAGCCCCAGCATTTT
TRBV2	12	TRBJ2-1	NA	TRBD1	CASSDRGREQFF	TGTGCCAGCAGTGACAGGGGGCGTGAGCAGTTCTTC
TRBV6-1	16	TRBJ2-7	NA	TRBD2	CASSEGWGLGASEQYF	TGTGCCAGCAGTGAAGGGTGGGGACTAGGGGCCTCCGAGCAGTACTTC
TRBV6-1	16	TRBJ1-5	NA	NA	CASSEGQFYSNQPQHF	TGTGCCAGCAGTGAAGGACAGTTCTATAGCAATCAGCCCCAGCATTTT
TRBV19	15	TRBJ2-5	NA	TRBD2	CASSGGGAWQETQYF	TGTGCCAGTTCGGGCGGGGGGGCCTGGCAAGAGACCCAGTACTTC
TRBV3-1/TRBV3-2	14	TRBJ2-2	NA	NA	CASSQENRARELFF	TGTGCCAGCAGCCAAGAGAACAGGGCCCGGGAGCTGTTTTTT
TRBV5-4	12	TRBJ1-2	NA	NA	CASSSRGGGYTF	TGTGCCAGCAGCAGCCGGGGGGGTGGCTACACCTTC
TRBV7-9	14	TRBJ2-1	NA	NA	CASSLDGGYNEQFF	TGTGCCAGCAGCTTAGACGGGGGATACAATGAGCAGTTCTTC
TRBV5-8	14	TRBJ1-5	NA	NA	CASSHRVGNQPQHF	TGTGCCAGCAGTCACAGGGTAGGCAATCAGCCCCAGCATTTT
TRBV2	14	TRBJ1-1	NA	TRBD1	CANPDLGGATEAFF	TGTGCCAACCCCGACCTAGGGGGCGCGACTGAAGCTTTCTTT
TRBV5-1	13	TRBJ2-7	NA	NA	CASSPGTNYEQYF	TGCGCCAGCAGCCCCGGGACAAACTACGAGCAGTACTTC
TRBV5-6	14	TRBJ2-1	NA	NA	CASIPLGANNEQFF	TGTGCCAGCATCCCCCTGGGGGCCAACAATGAGCAGTTCTTC
TRBV27	17	TRBJ1-5	NA	TRBD1	CASSLNGMTGENQPQHF	TGTGCCAGCAGTTTAAACGGTATGACAGGGGAAAATCAGCCCCAGCATTTT